The 20 T cell receptor beta chains below were found in one sample sequenced in a study of monozygotic twins with cystic fibrosis. Only in-frame clones appear in the TCRdb table, and some are missing; sequencing was by immunoSEQ multiplex PCR. The data contain under 30,000 clones, 90% of them singletons. The specimen sequenced was blood. The receptor set was obtained from a girl under 10 years old with cystic fibrosis.

This chain uses TRBV7-6 with TRBJ1-1; a possible D gene is TRBD1 (6 bases). From germline, CDR1 is SGHVS and CDR2 FNYEAQ. The CDR3 spans 16 residues. V gave up 4 bases and J gave up 4 bases, with 19 bases separating them. The CDR3 DNA reads as TGTGCCAGCAGCTCCGGTACAGGGTTGGTTCGCACTGAAGCTTTCTTT. Protein: CASSSGTGLVRTEAFF.

J is TRBJ2-7 and V is TRBV6-5; D is ambiguous. V lost 8 bases, J lost 11 bases, and 16 bases lay in between. This CDR3 region has 11 residues. Germline lookup yields CDR1 MNHEY and CDR2 SVGAGI. Written as DNA, the CDR3 is TGTGCCAGCGGGGTAGGGTTCAGCGAGTACTTC. Translated: CASGVGFSEYF.

The V and J genes are TRBV7-8 and TRBJ1-5, with TRBD1 matching 10 bases. Germline CDR1 and CDR2: SGHVS and FQNEAQ. J was trimmed by 3 bases and V by 1 base; bases with no gene match: 6. The CDR3 is 17 residues long. For the CDR3, the DNA is TGTGCCAGCAGCTTAGGAGGGGGGACAGGGGACAATCAGCCCCAGCATTTT. This gives the protein CASSLGGGTGDNQPQHF.

The V gene is TRBV2, the J gene TRBJ1-1; the D is unclear. From germline, CDR1 is SNHLY and CDR2 FYNNEI. With 7 bases removed from V and 8 bases from J, the gap between germline ends came to 23 bases. This CDR3 region has 15 residues. Here the CDR3 reads CASKGDASGYREAFF. DNA for the CDR3: TGTGCCAGCAAGGGAGACGCGTCGGGGTATAGGGAAGCTTTCTTT.

The V and J genes are TRBV7-6 and TRBJ2-7; D might be TRBD2 (5 bases). The CDR3 runs 16 residues. CDR1 and CDR2 (germline): SGHVS, FNYEAQ. The V end was cut by 5 bases, the J end by 0 bases, with 17 bases between. The CDR3, as DNA: TGTGCCAGCAGCCACTATCGGGGAGACCCCTCCTACGAGCAGTACTTC. Translated, it gives CASSHYRGDPSYEQYF.

The rearrangement joins TRBV7-9 to TRBJ2-3, with 12 positions matching TRBD2. The CDR3 has 16 amino acids. V gave up 4 bases and J gave up 6 bases; unmatched junction bases: 8. Germline CDR1 SEHNR, CDR2 FQNEAQ (reference sequence). The DNA of the CDR3 is TGTGCCAGCAGCTCAACTCTAGCGGGGGGGCCTGATACGCAGTATTTT. The encoded protein is CASSSTLAGGPDTQYF.

The rearrangement links TRBV5-6 to TRBJ2-3, with TRBD1 identical over 11 bases. The V segment lost 2 bases and the J segment 3 bases; nucleotides outside the gene matches: 5. Germline assignment: CDR1 SGHDT and CDR2 YYEEEE. The CDR3 has 16 residues. DNA of the CDR3: TGTGCCAGCAGCTTACGGACAGGGGGCATGACAGATACGCAGTATTTT. Protein sequence: CASSLRTGGMTDTQYF. Full variable domain (rest looked up from reference TRBV5-6 and TRBJ2-3): DAGVTQSPTHLIKTRGQQVTLRCSPKSGHDTVSWYQQALGQGPQFIFQYYEEEERQRGNFPDRFSGHQFPNYSSELNVNALLLGDSALYLCASSLRTGGMTDTQYFGPGTRLTVL.

This clone has only one observation. The rearrangement joins TRBV27 to TRBJ2-6; 7 nucleotides align to TRBD1. Trimming cost V 5 bases and J 0 bases; bases outside gene matches: 10. This CDR3 comprises 18 residues. From germline, CDR1 is MNHEY and CDR2 SMNVEV (reference sequence). The CDR3, as DNA: TGTGCCAGCAGTGACTGGGACAGATCCCCCTCTGGGGCCAACGTCCTGACTTTC. The encoded protein is CASSDWDRSPSGANVLTF.

This clone has just one count. V is TRBV18 and J is TRBJ1-1; 10 bases agree with TRBD1. The CDR3 is 16 residues long. J lost 1 base, V lost 3 bases, and 5 bases had no gene match. Germline V CDR1 and CDR2: KGHSH, LQKENI. The CDR3 DNA follows: TGTGCCAGCTCACCGGGACAGGGGAGGGAGAACACTGAAGCTTTCTTT. It yields the protein CASSPGQGRENTEAFF.

This clone was seen only once. The V gene is TRBV27, the J gene TRBJ2-5, with D perhaps TRBD1 (6 bases). The germline V gene encodes CDR1 MNHEY and CDR2 SMNVEV (reference sequence). Trimming removed 1 base at V and 5 bases at J, with 23 bases between. CDR3 size: 18 residues. CDR3 residues: CASSLWRPIGGIGETQYF. The CDR3 coding sequence is TGTGCCAGCAGTTTATGGAGACCAATAGGGGGAATAGGGGAGACCCAGTACTTC.

This chain joins TRBV5-4 and TRBJ1-6, with D unresolved. The CDR3 has 15 residues. Germline V CDR1 and CDR2: SGHNT, YYREEE (reference sequence). Trimming cost V 1 base and J 7 bases, with 12 bases left between them. CDR3 coding DNA: TGTGCCAGCAGCTTGCAAAGTAGCCGAAATTCACCCCTCCACTTT. Translating it yields CASSLQSSRNSPLHF.

This clone was found a few times. V usage is TRBV7-9 and J usage is TRBJ1-1; D unclear. V lost 5 bases, J lost 1 base, and 8 bases lay in between. From germline, CDR1 is SEHNR and CDR2 FQNEAQ (reference sequence). This CDR3 contains 13 residues. CDR3 DNA sequence: TGTGCCAGCAGCAAGGACTGGAACACTGAAGCTTTCTTT. Protein: CASSKDWNTEAFF.

This chain links TRBV9 with TRBJ1-1; D uncertain. The CDR3 covers 14 residues. Deletions cut 0 bases from V and 2 bases from J, with 8 bases between. Germline CDR1 and CDR2: SGDLS and YYNGEE. The CDR3 nucleotides read TGTGCCAGCAGCGTAGCGCAGGACAACACTGAAGCTTTCTTT. It specifies CASSVAQDNTEAFF.

This clone was counted once. This chain links TRBV9 with TRBJ2-7; D gene ambiguous. The CDR3 totals 12 residues. From germline, CDR1 is SGDLS and CDR2 YYNGEE. The V and J ends lost 0 bases and 5 bases respectively, with 6 bases between them. The CDR3 coding sequence is TGTGCCAGCAGCGTAGGTGGGGACGAGCAGTACTTC. Protein sequence: CASSVGGDEQYF.

This clone was observed once. J is TRBJ1-2 and V is TRBV6-5, with no clear D. The germline V gene encodes CDR1 MNHEY and CDR2 SVGAGI. The CDR3 covers 14 residues. Deletions cut 5 bases from V and 4 bases from J, with 14 bases between. CDR3 DNA: TGTGCCAGCAGTATTAGGACTGTCGGCTATGGCTACACCTTC. Protein: CASSIRTVGYGYTF.

This chain links TRBV6-5 with TRBJ2-3; 10 bases are a match to TRBD1. Germline loops: CDR1 MNHEY, CDR2 SVGAGI. Trimming cost V 6 bases and J 0 bases; bases outside gene matches: 3. The CDR3 runs to 15 residues. The CDR3 DNA reads TGTGCCAGCAGCTGGACAGGGGGAAGCACAGATACGCAGTATTTT. This encodes CASSWTGGSTDTQYF.

The chain has TRBV27 and TRBJ1-6; maybe TRBD1 (5 bases). Per the germline V gene, CDR1 is MNHEY and CDR2 is SMNVEV (reference sequence). Trimming pared 3 bases from V and 5 bases from J, leaving 14 bases between. The CDR3 has 16 residues. The CDR3 loop is CASSFGQGGNNSPLHF. In nucleotides, the CDR3 is TGTGCCAGCAGTTTCGGGCAGGGAGGTAATAATTCACCCCTCCACTTT.

The chain links TRBV5-4 to TRBJ2-7; tentatively, D is TRBD1 (6 bases). V gave up 4 bases and J gave up 6 bases, with 14 bases separating them. The CDR3 has 13 residues. CDR1 SGHNT and CDR2 YYREEE come from the germline V gene (reference sequence). The CDR3 loop is CASSPGTNTEQYF. The CDR3 nucleotides read TGTGCCAGCAGCCCCGGGACAAACACCGAGCAGTACTTC.

The gene calls are TRBV20-1 and TRBJ2-7, with no clear D. The CDR3 loop spans 11 amino acids. The germline gives CDR1 DFQATT, CDR2 SNEGSKA (reference sequence). Trimming stripped 3 bases from V and 4 bases from J, with 7 bases between. The CDR3 DNA is TGCAGTGCTAGCGCGAGTTACGAGCAGTACTTC. Protein product: CSASASYEQYF.

V and J are TRBV7-2 and TRBJ1-1; D is ambiguous. This CDR3 has 14 amino acids. The V end lost 5 bases, the J end lost 3 bases, and 13 bases lay between the germline ends. Germline V gene lookup returns CDR1 SGHTA and CDR2 FQGNSA. The CDR3 DNA sequence: TGTGCCAGCAGCCCCCGGCGGAGGGACACTGAAGCTTTCTTT. Amino acids: CASSPRRRDTEAFF. The whole variable domain, remainder taken from reference TRBV7-2 and TRBJ1-1, is GAGVSQSPSNKVTEKGKDVELRCDPISGHTALYWYRQSLGQGLEFLIYFQGNSAPDKSGLPSDRFSAERTGGSVSTLTIQRTQQEDSAVYLCASSPRRRDTEAFFGQGTRLTVV.